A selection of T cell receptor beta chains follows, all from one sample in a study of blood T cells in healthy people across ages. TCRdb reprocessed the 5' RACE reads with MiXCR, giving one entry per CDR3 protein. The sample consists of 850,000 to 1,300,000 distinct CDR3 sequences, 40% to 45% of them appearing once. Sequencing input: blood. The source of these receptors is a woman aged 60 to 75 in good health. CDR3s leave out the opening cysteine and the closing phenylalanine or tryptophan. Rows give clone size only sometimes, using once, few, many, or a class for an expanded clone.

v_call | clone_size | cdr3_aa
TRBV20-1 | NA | SDRGEGGQETQY
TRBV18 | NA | ASSPNIGGETQY
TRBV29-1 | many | SASISYEQY
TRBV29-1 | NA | SVRRESAEAF
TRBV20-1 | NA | SAITGADGYT
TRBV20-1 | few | SARVGASYNEQF
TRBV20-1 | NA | SARGRWTPSSGANVLT
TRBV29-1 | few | SGYGDSGYGYT
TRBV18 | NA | ASSPRLGADNEQF
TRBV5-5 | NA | ASSAHPGASRIGELF
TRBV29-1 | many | SVGDYQETQY
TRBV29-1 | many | SVIRVDEQY
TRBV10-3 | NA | AISEVKGNEQF
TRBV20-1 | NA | SARDWGTVSYNEQF
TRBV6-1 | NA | ASSGGQGYGYT
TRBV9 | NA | ASSVGLAGDYEQY
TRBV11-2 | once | ASSLVPSGSSYEQY
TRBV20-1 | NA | SATASNQPQH
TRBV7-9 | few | ASSAGNSNQPQH
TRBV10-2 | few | ASSDLQETQY
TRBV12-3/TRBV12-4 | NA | AGRRGANEKLF
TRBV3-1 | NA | ASSPRLLAGKGGEQF
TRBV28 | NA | ASSIKTSGRIDEQY
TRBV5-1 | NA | ASSLGRLTSTDTQY
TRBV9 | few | ASSPHQGSQETQY